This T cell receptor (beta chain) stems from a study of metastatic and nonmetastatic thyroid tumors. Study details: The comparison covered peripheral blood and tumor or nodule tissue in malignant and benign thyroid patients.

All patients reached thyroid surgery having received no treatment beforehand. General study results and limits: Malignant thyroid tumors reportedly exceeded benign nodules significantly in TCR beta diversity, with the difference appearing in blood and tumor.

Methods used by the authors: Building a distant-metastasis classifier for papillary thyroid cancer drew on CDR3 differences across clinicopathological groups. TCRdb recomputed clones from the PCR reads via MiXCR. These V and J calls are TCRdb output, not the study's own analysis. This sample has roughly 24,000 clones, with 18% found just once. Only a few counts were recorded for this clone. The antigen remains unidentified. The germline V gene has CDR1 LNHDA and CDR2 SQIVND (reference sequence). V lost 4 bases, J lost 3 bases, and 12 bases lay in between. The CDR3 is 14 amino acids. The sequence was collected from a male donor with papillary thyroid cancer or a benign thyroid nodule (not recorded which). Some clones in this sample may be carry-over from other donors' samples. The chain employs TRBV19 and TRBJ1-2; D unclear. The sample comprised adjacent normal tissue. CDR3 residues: CASSTPPGHYGYTF. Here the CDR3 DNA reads TGTGCCAGTAGTACGCCACCGGGCCACTATGGCTACACCTTC.